The TCR beta chain under discussion was sequenced for a study of Ad26.COV2.S vaccination and SARS-CoV-2 variants. Assay: immunoSEQ multiplex PCR; the TCRdb copy retains only in-frame clones and omits some. Among around 500,000 clones listed, approximately 90% were seen once. Specified treatment: about 20 received Ad26.COV2.S at low or high dose, single or two shots; five or six received placebo; per-sample allocation not given. Following the first vaccine or placebo injection, samples were taken on day 63. A Boston adult aged 18-55 years was the donor. The CDR3 contains 16 residues. CDR1 is MNHEY, CDR2 SVGAGI, per germline. Trimming at V came to 2 bases and at J to 6 bases, leaving 7 bases not matched to a gene.

V is TRBV6-5 and J is TRBJ2-7; 13 nucleotides match TRBD2. The clonotype comes from a person aged 18-60 years who received the Ad26.COV2.S COVID-19 vaccine or a placebo. The sample was peripheral blood, taken in a trial of Ad26.COV2.S vaccine versus placebo. CDR3: CASSYRTSGSVSEQYF. The CDR3 region has the DNA TGTGCCAGCAGTTACAGGACTAGCGGGAGTGTTAGCGAGCAGTACTTC.